The 21 T cell receptor beta chains listed next were all sequenced from one sample in a study of glioma-infiltrating T cells. TCR alpha and beta CDR3 regions were amplified from RNA using iRepertoire nested multiplex PCR. TCRdb ran MiXCR on the multiplex PCR reads and lists one entry per CDR3 protein. The sample lists approximately 45,000 distinct CDR3 sequences, around 22% occurring once. Sequencing input: glioma tissue, nonneoplastic brain tissue, or PBMCs (not recorded which). The receptors come from a human donor with low-grade glioma or glioblastoma, undergoing nonglioma brain surgery, or in good health (not recorded which).

Comments on this clonotype: A much larger clone differs by one base, so this may be a read error. The chain links TRBV3-1 to TRBJ1-2, with 10 bases identical to TRBD1. The CDR3 runs 16 residues. Germline V lookup: CDR1 LGHDT, CDR2 YNNKEL (reference sequence). CDR3 sequence reads: CAGSEPLGQGYYGYTF. CDR3 in DNA: TGTGCCGGCAGCGAACCCCTGGGACAGGGGTACTATGGCTACACCTTC.

The chain links TRBV2 to TRBJ2-1; D could derive from TRBD1 or TRBD2 (5 bases each). CDR1 is SNHLY and CDR2 is FYNNEI in the germline V gene. The CDR3 totals 13 residues. V was trimmed by 6 bases and J by 8 bases, leaving 14 bases between them. The CDR3 nucleotides are TGTGCCAGCAGCAGGGACGCACTCTATGAGCAGTTCTTC. It codes for CASSRDALYEQFF.

By share, this clonotype ranks as medium-sized. The chain employs TRBV28 and TRBJ1-1; a possible D gene is TRBD1 (5 bases). The CDR3 sequence is 13 residues long. Trimming left V 3 bases short and J 4 bases short, with 9 bases between. Germline-derived CDR1 and CDR2 are MDHEN and SYDVKM. CDR3 bases: TGTGCCAGCAGTTTTCCGGGGCCCACTGAAGCTTTCTTT. Translating it yields CASSFPGPTEAFF.

A word on this clonotype: A much more abundant neighbour one base away suggests this may be a read error. The chain joins TRBV19 to TRBJ1-2; D remains ambiguous. The CDR3 sequence is 13 residues long. V shed 7 bases and J shed 7 bases, with 16 bases lying between them. Per germline, CDR1 LNHDA and CDR2 SQIVND (reference sequence). The DNA of the CDR3 is TGTGCCAGTACCCCGTTCTGGTTAAGTGGCTACACCTTC. This sequence encodes CASTPFWLSGYTF. Filled out from reference TRBV19 and TRBJ1-2, the complete variable domain reads DGGITQSPKYLFRKEGQNVTLSCEQNLNHDAMYWYRQDPGQGLRLIYYSQIVNDFQKGDIAEGYSVSREKKESFPLTVTSAQKNPTAFYLCASTPFWLSGYTFGSGTRLTVV.

This clonotype came up many times. The rearrangement uses TRBV27 and TRBJ2-7; possibly TRBD1 for D (6 bases). Trimming took off 6 bases at V and 1 base at J, with 7 bases between the two ends. Per germline, CDR1 MNHEY and CDR2 SMNVEV (reference sequence). The CDR3 spans 12 residues. The CDR3 region is CASSDRSYEQYF. The CDR3 nucleotides read TGTGCCAGCAGCGACAGGTCCTACGAGCAGTACTTC.

This clonotype has a count of ten or more. V is TRBV24-1 and J is TRBJ2-3; no definite D call. The germline V gene has CDR1 KGHDR and CDR2 SFDVKD. V dropped 7 bases and J dropped 5 bases, with 6 bases sitting between them. The CDR3 extends over 11 amino acids. The CDR3 region is CATSEIDTQYF. The CDR3 DNA sequence: TGTGCCACCAGCGAGATAGATACGCAGTATTTT.

This clonotype occurred many times. This CDR3 is CASRKDRGYYGYTF. CDR3 in DNA: TGTGCCAGCAGGAAGGACAGGGGGTACTATGGCTACACCTTC. The V and J genes are TRBV2 and TRBJ1-2; 10 bases are shared with TRBD1. This CDR3 has 14 amino acids. V lost 6 bases, J lost 3 bases, and 4 bases stayed unmatched. Looked up from germline, CDR1 is SNHLY and CDR2 is FYNNEI.

This clonotype was counted a few times. This chain connects TRBV12-5 to TRBJ2-3; TRBD2 agrees at 7 bases. The junction had 14 bases not matched to a gene; V was cut back by 11 bases and J by 3 bases. The CDR3 runs 15 residues. Germline lookup yields CDR1 LGHNT and CDR2 FRNRAP. As DNA, the CDR3 is TGTGCTTCTTCTCAAGGCGGGAGTGGTACAGATACGCAGTATTTT. Amino acid sequence: CASSQGGSGTDTQYF.

The sample holds many counts of this clonotype. The chain couples TRBV29-1 to TRBJ2-1; D gene uncertain. This CDR3 region has 8 residues. Trimming cost V 3 bases and J 12 bases, with 3 bases left between them. Germline V lookup: CDR1 SQVTM, CDR2 ANQGSEA. The CDR3 loop reads CSVEGQFF. The CDR3 DNA reads TGCAGCGTTGAGGGGCAGTTCTTC.

This clonotype was picked up many times. The chain couples TRBV14 to TRBJ2-7, with TRBD2 identical over 8 bases. The CDR3 length is 16 residues. Germline CDR1 reads SGHDN; CDR2 reads FVKESK. The ends lost 5 bases at V and 1 base at J; junction bases unmatched: 10. CDR3 nucleotides: TGTGCCAGCAGCGCCCAACCGGGACTAGGGTCCTACGAGCAGTACTTC. This encodes CASSAQPGLGSYEQYF.

This clonotype was detected only a few times. A read error is possible here, since a much larger clone lies one base away. The rearrangement uses TRBV11-2 and TRBJ2-7; D is possibly TRBD2 (6 bases). Trimming took off 4 bases at V and 3 bases at J, with 19 bases between the two ends. Germline V gene sequence: CDR1 SGHAT, CDR2 FQNNGV. The CDR3 length is 16 residues. CDR3 DNA sequence: TGTGCCAGCAGCTCCCGATCAACCGGGGAGGTCTACGAGCAGTACTTC. Amino acid sequence: CASSSRSTGEVYEQYF.

This clonotype has at least ten counts. The chain is built from TRBV10-3 and TRBJ2-3; D may match TRBD1 or TRBD2 (5 bases each). There are 13 residues in the CDR3. Germline CDR1 and CDR2: ENHRY and SYGVKD. Trimming removed 3 bases from V and 6 bases from J, with 10 bases in between. Here the CDR3 DNA reads TGTGCCATCAGTGACCAGGGAGATGATACGCAGTATTTT. Residues: CAISDQGDDTQYF.

On this clonotype itself: A much larger clone is a single base away; this may be a read error. The V and J genes are TRBV2 and TRBJ2-2, with unresolved D. Trimming stripped 2 bases from V and 4 bases from J, with 11 bases between. The CDR3 is 15 residues long. In germline, CDR1 is SNHLY, CDR2 FYNNEI. Written as DNA, the CDR3 is TGTGCCAGCAGTGAAAACCCAGCGAGCACCGGGGAGCTGTTTTTT. Amino acids: CASSENPASTGELFF.

There are many counts of this clonotype. V and J are TRBV3-1 and TRBJ2-7; no reliable D call. Trimming took off 0 bases at V and 7 bases at J, with 4 bases between the two ends. The CDR3 covers 11 residues. The germline CDR1 and CDR2 sequences are LGHDT and YNNKEL (reference sequence). This CDR3 reads CASSQDREQYF. The CDR3 DNA is TGTGCCAGCAGCCAAGACCGGGAGCAGTACTTC.

The V call is TRBV5-4, the J call TRBJ1-1; D ambiguous. V lost 2 bases, J lost 4 bases, and 15 bases lay in between. The CDR3 length is 15 residues. CDR1 SGHNT and CDR2 YYREEE come from the germline V gene (reference sequence). The CDR3 DNA reads as TGTGCCAGCAGCTTCGACATGGGTAGGGCCACTGAAGCTTTCTTT. Translated, it gives CASSFDMGRATEAFF.

As to this clonotype: Germline is not matched at one junction end, which may reflect a read error. The rearrangement joins TRBV19 to TRBJ2-7; D call uncertain. There are 14 residues in the CDR3. Germline V gene data show CDR1 as LNHDA and CDR2 as SQIVND (reference sequence). The CDR3 DNA is TGTGCCAGTAGCCCTCTTCTCGCTTCCTACGGGCAGTACTTC. Protein sequence: CASSPLLASYGQYF.

In this sample, this clonotype turned up many times. The CDR3 DNA sequence: TGCAGTGCTAGAGATGGGCAGGGATTGAACACTGAAGCTTTCTTT. The encoded protein is CSARDGQGLNTEAFF. This chain joins TRBV20-1 and TRBJ1-1; D possibly corresponds to TRBD1 (5 bases). Trimming took 0 bases from V and 0 from J, leaving 11 bases between them. The germline CDR1 and CDR2 sequences are DFQATT and SNEGSKA (reference sequence). There are 15 residues in the CDR3.

The gene calls are TRBV15 and TRBJ1-2, with D perhaps matching TRBD1 (5 bases). The CDR3 extends over 17 amino acids. V was trimmed by 3 bases and J by 6 bases, leaving 23 bases between them. Germline-derived CDR1 and CDR2 are LNHNV and YYDKDF (reference sequence). The CDR3 DNA sequence: TGTGCCACCAGCAGTCTGATTGGGACGTACGCAGGGCATGGCTACACCTTC. It translates to CATSSLIGTYAGHGYTF.

This clonotype was seen at least ten times. The V call is TRBV28, the J call TRBJ2-1; D unclear. The CDR3 is 11 residues long. Per the germline V gene, CDR1 is MDHEN and CDR2 is SYDVKM. Trimming left V 4 bases short and J 13 bases short, with 11 bases between. In DNA form, the CDR3 reads TGTGCCAGCAGTTCTTTCCGAAATCAGTTCTTC. It is translated as CASSSFRNQFF.

This clonotype was observed many times. The J gene is TRBJ1-5, the V gene TRBV20-1; no reliable D call. V lost 0 bases, J lost 9 bases, and 9 bases lay in between. Germline-derived CDR1 and CDR2 are DFQATT and SNEGSKA (reference sequence). The CDR3 has 12 amino acids. The chain's CDR3 is CSARDLSMPQHF. The DNA for the CDR3 is TGCAGTGCTAGAGATTTAAGTATGCCCCAGCATTTT.

This clonotype has a count of ten or more. The chain joins TRBV6-1 to TRBJ1-2, with TRBD1 matching 7 bases. Germline V gene lookup returns CDR1 MNHNS and CDR2 SASEGT. Trimming took 6 bases from V and 4 from J; bases not matched to a gene: 5. The CDR3 is 13 amino acids. CDR3 nucleotides: TGTGCCAGCAGCACAGGGGACCCCTATGGCTACACCTTC. Translation gives CASSTGDPYGYTF.